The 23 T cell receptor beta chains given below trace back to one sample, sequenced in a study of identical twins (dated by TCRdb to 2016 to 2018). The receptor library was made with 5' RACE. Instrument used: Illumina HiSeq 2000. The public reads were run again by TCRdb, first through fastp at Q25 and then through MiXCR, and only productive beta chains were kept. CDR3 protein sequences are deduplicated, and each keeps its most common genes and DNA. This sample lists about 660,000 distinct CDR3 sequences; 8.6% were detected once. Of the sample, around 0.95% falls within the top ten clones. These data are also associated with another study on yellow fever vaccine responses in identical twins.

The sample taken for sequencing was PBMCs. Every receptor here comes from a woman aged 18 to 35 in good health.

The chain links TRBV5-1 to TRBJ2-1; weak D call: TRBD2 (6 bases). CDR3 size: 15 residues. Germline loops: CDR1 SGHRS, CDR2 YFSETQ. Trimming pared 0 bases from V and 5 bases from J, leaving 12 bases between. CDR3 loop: CASSLAVAGHNEQFF. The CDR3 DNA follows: TGCGCCAGCAGCTTGGCTGTGGCGGGGCACAATGAGCAGTTCTTC.

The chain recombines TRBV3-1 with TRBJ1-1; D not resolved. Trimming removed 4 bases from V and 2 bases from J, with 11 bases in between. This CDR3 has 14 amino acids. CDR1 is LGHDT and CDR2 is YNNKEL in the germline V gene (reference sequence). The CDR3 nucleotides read TGTGCCAGCAGCCGGAGCGACGGAAACACTGAAGCTTTCTTT. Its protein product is CASSRSDGNTEAFF.

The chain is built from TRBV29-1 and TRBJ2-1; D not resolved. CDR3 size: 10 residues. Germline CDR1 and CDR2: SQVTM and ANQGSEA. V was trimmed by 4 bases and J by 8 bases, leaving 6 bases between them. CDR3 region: CSVVIDEQFF. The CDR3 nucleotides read TGCAGCGTTGTAATCGATGAGCAGTTCTTC.

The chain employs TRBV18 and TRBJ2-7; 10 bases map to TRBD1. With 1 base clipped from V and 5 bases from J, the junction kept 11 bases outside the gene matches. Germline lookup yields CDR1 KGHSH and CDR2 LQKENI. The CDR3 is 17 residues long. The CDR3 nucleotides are TGTGCCAGCTCACCACGCGGGACAGGGGCCGTAGAGGACGAGCAGTACTTC. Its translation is CASSPRGTGAVEDEQYF.

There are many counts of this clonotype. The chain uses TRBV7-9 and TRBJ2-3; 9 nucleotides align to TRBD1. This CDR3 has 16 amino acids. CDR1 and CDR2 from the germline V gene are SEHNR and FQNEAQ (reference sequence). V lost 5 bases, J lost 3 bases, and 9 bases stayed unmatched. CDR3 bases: TGTGCCAGCAGCCCGGGGACAGGGATTATGACAGATACGCAGTATTTT. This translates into CASSPGTGIMTDTQYF.

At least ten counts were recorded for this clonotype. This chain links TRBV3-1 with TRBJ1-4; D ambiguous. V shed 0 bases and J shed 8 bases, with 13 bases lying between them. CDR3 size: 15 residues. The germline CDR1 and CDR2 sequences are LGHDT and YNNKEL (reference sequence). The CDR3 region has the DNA TGTGCCAGCAGCCAAGAGCCGGGATCGTGGGAAAAACTGTTTTTT. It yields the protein CASSQEPGSWEKLFF.

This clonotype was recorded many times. Here the CDR3 reads CASSVSLRAGRGSAETQYF. DNA for the CDR3: TGTGCCAGCAGCGTCTCCCTTCGGGCGGGGCGGGGAAGCGCTGAGACCCAGTACTTC. The V and J genes are TRBV11-2 and TRBJ2-5, with a tentative D call TRBD2 (6 bases). The germline V gene has CDR1 SGHAT and CDR2 FQNNGV. The CDR3 runs 19 residues. The V and J ends lost 5 bases and 5 bases respectively, with 30 bases between them.

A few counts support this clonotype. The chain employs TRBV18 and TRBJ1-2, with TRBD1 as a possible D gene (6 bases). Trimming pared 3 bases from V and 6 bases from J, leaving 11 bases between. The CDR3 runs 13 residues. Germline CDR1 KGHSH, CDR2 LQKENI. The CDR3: CASSPSGGDGYTF. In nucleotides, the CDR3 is TGTGCCAGCTCACCCTCGGGGGGCGATGGCTACACCTTC.

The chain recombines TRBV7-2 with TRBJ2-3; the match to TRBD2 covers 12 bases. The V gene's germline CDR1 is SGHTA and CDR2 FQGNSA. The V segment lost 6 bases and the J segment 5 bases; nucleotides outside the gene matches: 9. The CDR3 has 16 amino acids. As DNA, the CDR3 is TGTGCCAGCAGGATTAAAGAGGGACTAGCGGGAGATACGCAGTATTTT. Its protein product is CASRIKEGLAGDTQYF.

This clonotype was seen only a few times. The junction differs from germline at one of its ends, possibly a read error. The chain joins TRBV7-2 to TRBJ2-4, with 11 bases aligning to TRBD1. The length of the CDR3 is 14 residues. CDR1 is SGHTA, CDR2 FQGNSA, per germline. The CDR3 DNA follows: TGTGCCAGCAGCTTAGGGACAGGGGGCATGCAAAAGGACTTC. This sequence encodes CASSLGTGGMQKDF.

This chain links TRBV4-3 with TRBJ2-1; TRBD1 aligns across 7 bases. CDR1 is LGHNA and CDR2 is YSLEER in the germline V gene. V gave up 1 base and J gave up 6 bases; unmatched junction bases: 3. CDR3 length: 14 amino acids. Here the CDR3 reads CASSQVGQVNEQFF. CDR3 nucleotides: TGCGCCAGCAGCCAAGTTGGACAGGTCAATGAGCAGTTCTTC.

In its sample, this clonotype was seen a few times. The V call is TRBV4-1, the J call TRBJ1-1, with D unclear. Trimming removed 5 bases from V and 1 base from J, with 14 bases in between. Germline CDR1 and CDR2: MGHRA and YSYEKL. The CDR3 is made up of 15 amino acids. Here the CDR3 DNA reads TGCGCCAGCAGCACCATCAGGACCACGAACACTGAAGCTTTCTTT. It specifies CASSTIRTTNTEAFF.

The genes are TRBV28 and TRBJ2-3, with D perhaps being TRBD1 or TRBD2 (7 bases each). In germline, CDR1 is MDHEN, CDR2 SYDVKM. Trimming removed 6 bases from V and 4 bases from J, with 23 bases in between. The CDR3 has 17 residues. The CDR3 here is CASSILGGGQFADTQYF. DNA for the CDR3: TGTGCCAGCAGCATCTTAGGGGGGGGACAGTTCGCAGATACGCAGTATTTT.

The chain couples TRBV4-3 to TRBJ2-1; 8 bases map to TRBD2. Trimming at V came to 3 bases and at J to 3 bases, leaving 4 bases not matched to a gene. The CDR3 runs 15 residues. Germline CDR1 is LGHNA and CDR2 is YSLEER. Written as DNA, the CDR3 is TGCGCCAGCAGCCAGGGACTAGGGGGCTACAATGAGCAGTTCTTC. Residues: CASSQGLGGYNEQFF.

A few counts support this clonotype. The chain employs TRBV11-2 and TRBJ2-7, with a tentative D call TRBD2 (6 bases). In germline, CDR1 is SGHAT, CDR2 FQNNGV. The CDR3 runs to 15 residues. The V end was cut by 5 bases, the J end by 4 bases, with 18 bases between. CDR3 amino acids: CASSISGTLRYEQYF. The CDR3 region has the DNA TGTGCCAGCAGCATCTCCGGGACTCTCCGGTACGAGCAGTACTTC. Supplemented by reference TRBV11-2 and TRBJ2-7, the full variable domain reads EAGVAQSPRYKIIEKRQSVAFWCNPISGHATLYWYQQILGQGPKLLIQFQNNGVVDDSQLPKDRFSAERLKGVDSTLKIQPAKLEDSAVYLCASSISGTLRYEQYFGPGTRLTVT.

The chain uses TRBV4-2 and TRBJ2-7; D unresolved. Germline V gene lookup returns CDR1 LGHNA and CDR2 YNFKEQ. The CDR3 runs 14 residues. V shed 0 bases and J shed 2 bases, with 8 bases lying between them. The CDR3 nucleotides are TGTGCCAGCAGCCAAGAGGGGTACGCCTACGAGCAGTACTTC. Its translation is CASSQEGYAYEQYF.

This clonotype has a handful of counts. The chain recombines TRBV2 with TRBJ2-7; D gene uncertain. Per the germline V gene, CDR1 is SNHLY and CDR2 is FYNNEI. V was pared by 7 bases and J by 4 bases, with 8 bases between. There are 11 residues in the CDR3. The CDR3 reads CASKVSYEQYF. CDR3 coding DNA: TGTGCCAGCAAAGTAAGTTACGAGCAGTACTTC.

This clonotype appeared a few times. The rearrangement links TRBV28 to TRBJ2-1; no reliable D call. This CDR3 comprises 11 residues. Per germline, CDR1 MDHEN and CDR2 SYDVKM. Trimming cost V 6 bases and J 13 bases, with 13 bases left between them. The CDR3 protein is CASSLTMEQFF. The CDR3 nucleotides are TGTGCCAGCAGCCTAACGATGGAACAGTTCTTC. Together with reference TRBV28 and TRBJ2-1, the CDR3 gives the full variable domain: DVKVTQSSRYLVKRTGEKVFLECVQDMDHENMFWYRQDPGLGLRLIYFSYDVKMKEKGDIPEGYSVSREKKERFSLILESASTNQTSMYLCASSLTMEQFFGPGTRLTVL.

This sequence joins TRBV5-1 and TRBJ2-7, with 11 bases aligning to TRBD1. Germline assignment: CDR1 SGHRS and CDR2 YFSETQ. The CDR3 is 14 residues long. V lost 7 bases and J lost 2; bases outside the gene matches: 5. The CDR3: CASGRTGGTYEQYF. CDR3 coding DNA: TGCGCCAGCGGCAGGACAGGGGGCACCTACGAGCAGTACTTC.

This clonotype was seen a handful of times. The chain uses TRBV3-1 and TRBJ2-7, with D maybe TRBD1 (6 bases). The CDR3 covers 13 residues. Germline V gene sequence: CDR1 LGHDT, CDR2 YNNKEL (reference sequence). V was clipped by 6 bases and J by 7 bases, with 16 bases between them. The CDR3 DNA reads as TGTGCCAGCAGTCCCGGGGACACGTCTGAGCAGTACTTC. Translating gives CASSPGDTSEQYF.

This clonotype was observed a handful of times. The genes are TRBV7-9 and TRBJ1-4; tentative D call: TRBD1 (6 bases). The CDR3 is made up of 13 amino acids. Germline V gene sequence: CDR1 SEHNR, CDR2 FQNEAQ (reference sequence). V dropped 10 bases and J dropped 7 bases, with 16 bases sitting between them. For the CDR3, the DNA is TGTGCCACCCGGACGGGGGCGGCTGAAAAACTGTTTTTT. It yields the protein CATRTGAAEKLFF.

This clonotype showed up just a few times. CDR3 nucleotide sequence: TGCGCCAGCAGGTACCTCGGACAGGGAACTGGGGCCAACGTCCTGACTTTC. Encoded protein: CASRYLGQGTGANVLTF. The rearrangement joins TRBV5-1 to TRBJ2-6; 8 bases are shared with TRBD1. The CDR3 length is 17 residues. Germline V lookup: CDR1 SGHRS, CDR2 YFSETQ. Losses at the gene ends were 5 bases for V and 2 bases for J; bases not matched to a gene: 9.

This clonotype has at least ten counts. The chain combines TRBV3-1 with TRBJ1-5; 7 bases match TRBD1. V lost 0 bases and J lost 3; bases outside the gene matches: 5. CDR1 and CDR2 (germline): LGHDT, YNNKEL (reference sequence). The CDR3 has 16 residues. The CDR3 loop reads CASSQDDRAFNQPQHF. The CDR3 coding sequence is TGTGCCAGCAGCCAAGACGACAGGGCCTTCAATCAGCCCCAGCATTTT.